This paragraph reports one T cell receptor (beta chain). Its target is unknown. The record originates from a study of T cell responses to AZD1222 COVID-19 vaccine. Repertoires were generated with immunoSEQ multiplex PCR, while TCRdb's copy carries only in-frame clones and drops some. Of 150,000 to 160,000 clones detected, over 80% appear once; the ten largest clones hold about a tenth. Study-level points and caveats: Two AZD1222 doses significantly raised spike-specific TCR breadth and depth over controls. Close to half of all spike-specific TCRs reportedly target regions of the variants that are unmutated.

The sequencing here drew on peripheral blood, taken 28 days after the second AZD1222 dose. The sequence derives from an adult who received the AZD1222 COVID-19 vaccine.

The CDR3 reads CASSPTPTGGATGYTF. The CDR3 bases are TGTGCCAGCAGCCCAACCCCGACAGGGGGCGCAACTGGCTACACCTTC. This chain connects TRBV3-1 (or the pseudogene TRBV3-2) to TRBJ1-2, with 10 bases aligning to TRBD1. Unmatched junction bases numbered 12, after V lost 4 bases and J lost 7 bases. The CDR3 runs 16 residues. CDR1 is LGHDT, CDR2 YNNKEL, per germline (reference sequence).